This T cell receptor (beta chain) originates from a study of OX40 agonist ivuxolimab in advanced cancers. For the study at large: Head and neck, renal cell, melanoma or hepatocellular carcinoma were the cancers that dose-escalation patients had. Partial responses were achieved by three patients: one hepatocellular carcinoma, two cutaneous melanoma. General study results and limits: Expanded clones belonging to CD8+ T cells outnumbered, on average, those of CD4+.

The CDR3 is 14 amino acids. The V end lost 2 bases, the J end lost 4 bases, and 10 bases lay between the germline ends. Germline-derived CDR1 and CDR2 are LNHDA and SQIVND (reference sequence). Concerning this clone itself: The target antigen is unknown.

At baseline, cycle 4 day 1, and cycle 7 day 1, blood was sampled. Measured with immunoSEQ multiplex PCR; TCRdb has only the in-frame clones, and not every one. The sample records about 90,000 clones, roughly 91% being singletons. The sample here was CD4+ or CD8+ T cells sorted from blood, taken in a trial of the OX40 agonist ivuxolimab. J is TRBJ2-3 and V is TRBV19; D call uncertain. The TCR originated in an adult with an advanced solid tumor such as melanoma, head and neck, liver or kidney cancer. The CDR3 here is CASSIKSVADTQYF. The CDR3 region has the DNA TGTGCCAGTAGTATAAAATCCGTCGCAGATACGCAGTATTTT.